This TCR beta chain was obtained from a study of regulatory T cells in long-lasting Graves disease. The sample's time point: persistent/refractory GD, antithyroid drugs over 5 years with positive TRAb. Scientists built the TCR library using RNA that was extracted from PBMCs. On this clonotype: At one of its ends the junction is not consistent with the germline gene, which may arise from a read error.

Arm-PCR with iRepertoire HTBI primers amplified the CDR3 regions for these TCR beta libraries. In the authors' workflow: Samples revealed fewer than 65 TRBV and 15 or so TRBJ segments. TCRdb re-called the multiplex PCR reads with MiXCR, one entry per CDR3 protein. TCRdb's processing, not the authors' own work, is the source of the V and J calls. The sample includes over 650,000 distinct CDR3 sequences, around 30% seen only once; the top ten take around 40%. This clonotype was sampled from a female donor with Graves disease. The sample in question was peripheral blood mononuclear cells (PBMCs), obtained when the disease was refractory, from a patient treated with antithyroid drugs.

The CDR3 protein is CASSRSGRNPGELFF. The CDR3, as DNA: TGTGCCAGCAGCCGTAGCGGGAGGAACCCCGGGGAGCTGTTTTTT. The chain has TRBV6-1 and TRBJ2-2; the match to TRBD2 covers 10 bases. The CDR3 has 15 amino acids. CDR1 and CDR2 (germline): MNHNS, SASEGT.